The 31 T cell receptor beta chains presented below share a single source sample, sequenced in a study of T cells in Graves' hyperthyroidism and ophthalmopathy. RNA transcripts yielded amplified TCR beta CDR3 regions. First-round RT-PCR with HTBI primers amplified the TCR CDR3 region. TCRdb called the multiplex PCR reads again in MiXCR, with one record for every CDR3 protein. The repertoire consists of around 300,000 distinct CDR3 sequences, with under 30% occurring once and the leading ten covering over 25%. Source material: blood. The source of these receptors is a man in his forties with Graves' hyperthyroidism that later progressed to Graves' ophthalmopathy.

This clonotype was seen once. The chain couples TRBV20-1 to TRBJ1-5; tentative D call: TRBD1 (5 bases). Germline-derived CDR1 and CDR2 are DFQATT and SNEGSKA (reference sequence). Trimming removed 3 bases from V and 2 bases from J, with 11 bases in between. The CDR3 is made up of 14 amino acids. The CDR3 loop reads CSASAGDGNQPQHF. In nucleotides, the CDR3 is TGCAGTGCTAGTGCCGGGGACGGCAATCAGCCCCAGCATTTT.

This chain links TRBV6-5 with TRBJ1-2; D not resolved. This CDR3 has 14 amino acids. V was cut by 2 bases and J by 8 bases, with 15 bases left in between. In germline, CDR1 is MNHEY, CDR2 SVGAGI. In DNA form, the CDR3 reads TGTGCCAGCAGTTACGCCTGGCCGCGCAGCGGCTACACCTTC. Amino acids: CASSYAWPRSGYTF.

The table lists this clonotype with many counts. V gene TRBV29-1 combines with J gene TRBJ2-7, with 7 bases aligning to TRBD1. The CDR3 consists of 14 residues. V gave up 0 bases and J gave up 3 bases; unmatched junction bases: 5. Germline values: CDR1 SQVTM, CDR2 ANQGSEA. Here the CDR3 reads CSVEDRRTGYEQYF. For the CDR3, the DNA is TGCAGCGTTGAAGATCGCCGGACAGGCTACGAGCAGTACTTC.

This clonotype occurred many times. The CDR3 DNA reads as TGTGCCTGGAGAGATAACACTGAAGCTTTCTTT. Its protein is CAWRDNTEAFF. This rearrangement joins TRBV30 to TRBJ1-1; D not resolved. The V end was cut by 3 bases, the J end by 2 bases, with 4 bases between. CDR1 GTSNPN and CDR2 SVGIG come from the germline V gene (reference sequence). The CDR3 extends over 11 amino acids. Together with reference TRBV30 and TRBJ1-1, the CDR3 gives the full variable domain: SQTIHQWPATLVQPVGSPLSLECTVEGTSNPNLYWYRQAAGRGLQLLFYSVGIGQISSEVPQNLSASRPQDRQFILSSKKLLLSDSGFYLCAWRDNTEAFFGQGTRLTVV.

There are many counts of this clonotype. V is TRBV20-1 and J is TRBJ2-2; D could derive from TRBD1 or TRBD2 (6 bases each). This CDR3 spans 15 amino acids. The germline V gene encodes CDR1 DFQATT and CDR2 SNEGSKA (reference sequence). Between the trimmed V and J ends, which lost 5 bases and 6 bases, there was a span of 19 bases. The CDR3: CSAGYSGGGSGELFF. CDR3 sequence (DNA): TGCAGTGCTGGATACAGCGGAGGGGGGTCCGGGGAGCTGTTTTTT.

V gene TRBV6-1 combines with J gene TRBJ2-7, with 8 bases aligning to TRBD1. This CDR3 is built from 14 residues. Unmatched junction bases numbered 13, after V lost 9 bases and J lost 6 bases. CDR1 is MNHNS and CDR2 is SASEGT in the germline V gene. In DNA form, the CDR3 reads TGTGCCAGTCGATTCGGGGCAGGGGGCGGCGAGCAGTACTTC. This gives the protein CASRFGAGGGEQYF.

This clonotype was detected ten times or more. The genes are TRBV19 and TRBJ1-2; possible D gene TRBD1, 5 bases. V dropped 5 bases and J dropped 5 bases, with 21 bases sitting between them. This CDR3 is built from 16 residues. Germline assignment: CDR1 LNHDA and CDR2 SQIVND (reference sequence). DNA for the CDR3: TGTGCCAGTAGTCCGCTGAGGAGCCGGGGACTTTATGGCTACACCTTC. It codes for CASSPLRSRGLYGYTF.

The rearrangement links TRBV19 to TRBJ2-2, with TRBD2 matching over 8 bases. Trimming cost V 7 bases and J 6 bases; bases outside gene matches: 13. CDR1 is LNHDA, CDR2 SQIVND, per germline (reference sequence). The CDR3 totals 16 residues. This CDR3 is CASNQNLRAGAGELFF. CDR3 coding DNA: TGTGCCAGTAACCAAAACCTAAGAGCGGGAGCCGGGGAGCTGTTTTTT.

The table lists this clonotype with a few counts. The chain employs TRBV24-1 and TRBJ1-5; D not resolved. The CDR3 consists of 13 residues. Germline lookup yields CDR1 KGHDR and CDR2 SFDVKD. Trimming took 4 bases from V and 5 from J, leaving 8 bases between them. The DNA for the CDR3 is TGTGCCACCAGTGAGGCGGGATATCAGCCCCAGCATTTT. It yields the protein CATSEAGYQPQHF.

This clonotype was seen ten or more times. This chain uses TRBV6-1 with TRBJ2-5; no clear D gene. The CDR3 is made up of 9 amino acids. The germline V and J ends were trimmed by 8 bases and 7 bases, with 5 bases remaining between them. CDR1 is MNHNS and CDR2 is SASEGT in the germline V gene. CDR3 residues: CASWGTQYF. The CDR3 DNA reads TGTGCCAGCTGGGGGACCCAGTACTTC.

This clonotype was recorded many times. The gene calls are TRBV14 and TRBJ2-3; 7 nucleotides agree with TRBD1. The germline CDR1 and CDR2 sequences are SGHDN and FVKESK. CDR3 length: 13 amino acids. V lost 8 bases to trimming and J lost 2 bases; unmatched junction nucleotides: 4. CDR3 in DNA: TGTGCCAGCGGGACAGAGTTCACAGATACGCAGTATTTT. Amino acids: CASGTEFTDTQYF.

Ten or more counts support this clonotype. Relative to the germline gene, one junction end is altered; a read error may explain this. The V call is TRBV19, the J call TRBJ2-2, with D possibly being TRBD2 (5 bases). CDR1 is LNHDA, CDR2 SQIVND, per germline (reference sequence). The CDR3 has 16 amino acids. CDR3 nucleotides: TGTGCCAGTAGTATGGGCCACACCCTCGCCACCGGGGAGCGGTTTTTT. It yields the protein CASSMGHTLATGERFF.

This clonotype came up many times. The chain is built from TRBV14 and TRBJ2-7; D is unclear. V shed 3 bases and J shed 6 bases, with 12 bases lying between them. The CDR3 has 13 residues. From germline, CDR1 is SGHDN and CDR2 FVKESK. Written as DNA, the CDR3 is TGTGCCAGCAGCCACGCCGTCTATGCCGAGCAGTACTTC. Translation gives CASSHAVYAEQYF.

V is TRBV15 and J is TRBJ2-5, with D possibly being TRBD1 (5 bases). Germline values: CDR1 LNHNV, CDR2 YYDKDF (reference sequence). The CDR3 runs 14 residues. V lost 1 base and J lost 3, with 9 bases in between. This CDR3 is CATSRGTREETQYF. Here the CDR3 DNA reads TGTGCCACCAGCAGAGGGACAAGAGAAGAGACCCAGTACTTC. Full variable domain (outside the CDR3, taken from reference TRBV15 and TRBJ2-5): DAMVIQNPRYQVTQFGKPVTLSCSQTLNHNVMYWYQQKSSQAPKLLFHYYDKDFNNEADTPDNFQSRRPNTSFCFLDIRSPGLGDTAMYLCATSRGTREETQYFGPGTRLLVL.

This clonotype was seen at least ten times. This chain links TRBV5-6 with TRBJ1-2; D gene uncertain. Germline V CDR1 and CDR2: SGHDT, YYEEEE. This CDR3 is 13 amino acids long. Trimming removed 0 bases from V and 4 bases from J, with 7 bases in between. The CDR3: CASSLVTSYGYTF. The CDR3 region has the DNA TGTGCCAGCAGCTTGGTTACGAGCTATGGCTACACCTTC.

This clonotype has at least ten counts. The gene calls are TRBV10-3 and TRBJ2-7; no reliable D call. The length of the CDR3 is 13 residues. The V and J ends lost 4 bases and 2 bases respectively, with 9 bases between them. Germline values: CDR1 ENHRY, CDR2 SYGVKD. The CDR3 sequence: CAISVGQPYEQYF. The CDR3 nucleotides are TGTGCCATCAGTGTTGGTCAGCCCTACGAGCAGTACTTC.

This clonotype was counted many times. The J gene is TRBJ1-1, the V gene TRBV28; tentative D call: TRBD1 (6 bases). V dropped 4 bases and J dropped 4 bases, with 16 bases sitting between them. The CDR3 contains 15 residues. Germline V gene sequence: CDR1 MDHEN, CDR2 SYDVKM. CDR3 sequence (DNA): TGTGCCAGCAGTTCCCCCTCGGGGGCGCTCACTGAAGCTTTCTTT. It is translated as CASSSPSGALTEAFF. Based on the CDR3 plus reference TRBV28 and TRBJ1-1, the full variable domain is DVKVTQSSRYLVKRTGEKVFLECVQDMDHENMFWYRQDPGLGLRLIYFSYDVKMKEKGDIPEGYSVSREKKERFSLILESASTNQTSMYLCASSSPSGALTEAFFGQGTRLTVV.

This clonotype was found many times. The DNA of the CDR3 is TGCGCCAGCAGCAACGTGGGGTGGAAGGCTGCTAACAATGAGCAGTTCTTC. Translation: CASSNVGWKAANNEQFF. V usage is TRBV4-1 and J usage is TRBJ2-1; no clear D. Germline assignment: CDR1 MGHRA and CDR2 YSYEKL. V was clipped by 5 bases and J by 5 bases, with 22 bases between them. The CDR3 spans 17 residues.

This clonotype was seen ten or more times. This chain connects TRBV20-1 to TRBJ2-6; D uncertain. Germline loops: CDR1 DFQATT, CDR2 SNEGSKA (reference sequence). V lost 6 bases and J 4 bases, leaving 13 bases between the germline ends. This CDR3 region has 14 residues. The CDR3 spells CSAPAASGANVLTF. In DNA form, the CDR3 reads TGCAGTGCCCCGGCTGCGTCAGGGGCCAACGTCCTGACTTTC.

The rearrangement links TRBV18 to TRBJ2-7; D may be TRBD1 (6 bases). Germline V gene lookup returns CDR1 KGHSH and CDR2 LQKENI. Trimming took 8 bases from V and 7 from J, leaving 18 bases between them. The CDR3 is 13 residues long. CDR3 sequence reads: CASSVQGRGEQYF. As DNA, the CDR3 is TGTGCCAGCAGTGTACAGGGCCGGGGAGAGCAGTACTTC.

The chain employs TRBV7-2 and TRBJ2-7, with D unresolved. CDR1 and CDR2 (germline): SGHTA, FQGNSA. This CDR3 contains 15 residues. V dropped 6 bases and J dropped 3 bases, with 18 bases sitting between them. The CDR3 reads CASSTESSLLYEQYF. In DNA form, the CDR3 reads TGTGCCAGCAGTACGGAATCCTCCCTCCTCTACGAGCAGTACTTC.

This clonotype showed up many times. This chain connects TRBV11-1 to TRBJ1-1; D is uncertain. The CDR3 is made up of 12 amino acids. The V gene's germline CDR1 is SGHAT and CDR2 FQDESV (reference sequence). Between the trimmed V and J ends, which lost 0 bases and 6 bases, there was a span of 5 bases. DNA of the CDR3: TGTGCCAGCAGCTTAGCCCAGGCTGAAGCTTTCTTT. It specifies CASSLAQAEAFF.

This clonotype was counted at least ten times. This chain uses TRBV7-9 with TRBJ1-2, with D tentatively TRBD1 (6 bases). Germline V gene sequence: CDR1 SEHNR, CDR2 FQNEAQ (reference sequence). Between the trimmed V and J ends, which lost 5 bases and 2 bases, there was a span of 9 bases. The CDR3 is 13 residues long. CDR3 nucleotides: TGTGCCAGCAGCCCGGGACACAACTATGGCTACACCTTC. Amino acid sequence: CASSPGHNYGYTF. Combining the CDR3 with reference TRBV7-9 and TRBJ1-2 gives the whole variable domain DTGVSQNPRHKITKRGQNVTFRCDPISEHNRLYWYRQTLGQGPEFLTYFQNEAQLEKSRLLSDRFSAERPKGSFSTLEIQRTEQGDSAMYLCASSPGHNYGYTFGSGTRLTVV.

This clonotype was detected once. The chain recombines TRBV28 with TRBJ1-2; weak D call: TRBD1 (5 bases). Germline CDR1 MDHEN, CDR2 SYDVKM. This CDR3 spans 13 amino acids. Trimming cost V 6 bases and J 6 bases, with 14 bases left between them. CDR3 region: CASSLRDPNGYTF. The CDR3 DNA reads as TGTGCCAGCAGCCTAAGGGACCCTAATGGCTACACCTTC.

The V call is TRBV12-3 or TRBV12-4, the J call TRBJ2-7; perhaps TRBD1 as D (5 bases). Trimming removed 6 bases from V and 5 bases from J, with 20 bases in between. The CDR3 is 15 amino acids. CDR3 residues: CASRAPTVIVDEQYF. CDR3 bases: TGTGCCAGCAGGGCTCCGACAGTGATTGTCGACGAGCAGTACTTC.

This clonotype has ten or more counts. The CDR3 loop reads CASKPGQGIYEAFF. CDR3 nucleotide sequence: TGTGCCAGCAAGCCGGGACAGGGGATATATGAAGCTTTCTTT. This chain connects TRBV25-1 to TRBJ1-1; 10 bases line up with TRBD1. This CDR3 comprises 14 residues. J lost 7 bases, V lost 7 bases, and 9 bases had no gene match. Germline V gives CDR1 MGHDK, CDR2 SYGVNS.

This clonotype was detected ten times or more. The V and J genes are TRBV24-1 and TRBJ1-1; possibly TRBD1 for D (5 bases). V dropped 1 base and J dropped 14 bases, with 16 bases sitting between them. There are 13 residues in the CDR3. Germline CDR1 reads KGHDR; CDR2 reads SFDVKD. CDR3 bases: TGTGCCACCAGTGATTTTAGTGGGACCCGGCGATTCTTT. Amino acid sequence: CATSDFSGTRRFF.

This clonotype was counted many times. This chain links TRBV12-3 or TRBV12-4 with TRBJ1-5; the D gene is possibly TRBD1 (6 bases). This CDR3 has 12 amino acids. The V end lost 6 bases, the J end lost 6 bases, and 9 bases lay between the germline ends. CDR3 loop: CASRQGTQPQHF. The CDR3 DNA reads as TGTGCCAGCAGACAGGGAACTCAGCCCCAGCATTTT.

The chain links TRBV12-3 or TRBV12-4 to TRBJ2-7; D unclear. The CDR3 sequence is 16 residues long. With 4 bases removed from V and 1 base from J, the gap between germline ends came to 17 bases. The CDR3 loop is CASSWQTQTASYEQYF. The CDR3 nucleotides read TGTGCCAGCAGTTGGCAGACTCAGACTGCTTCCTACGAGCAGTACTTC.

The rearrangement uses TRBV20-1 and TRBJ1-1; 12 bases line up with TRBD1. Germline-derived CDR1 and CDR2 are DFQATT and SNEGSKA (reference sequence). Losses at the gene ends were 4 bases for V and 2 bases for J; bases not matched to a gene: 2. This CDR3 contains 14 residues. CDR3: CSAMGQGANTEAFF. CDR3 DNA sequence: TGCAGTGCTATGGGACAGGGGGCAAACACTGAAGCTTTCTTT.

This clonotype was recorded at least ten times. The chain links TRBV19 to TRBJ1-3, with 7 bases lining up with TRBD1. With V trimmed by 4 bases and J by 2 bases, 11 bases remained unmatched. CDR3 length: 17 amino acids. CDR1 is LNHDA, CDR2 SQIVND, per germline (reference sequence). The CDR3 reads CASSTTLDRSAGNTIYF. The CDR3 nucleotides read TGTGCCAGTAGTACTACATTGGACAGGTCCGCTGGAAACACCATATATTTT.